The present T cell receptor (beta chain) was sequenced within a study of OX40 agonist ivuxolimab in advanced cancers. In the study overall: The patients received ivuxolimab by intravenous route every 2 weeks at 0.01 to 10 mg/kg. Eligibility admitted prior anti-PD-1, anti-PD-L1 or anti-CTLA-4 therapy; 30% to 40% had some.

Findings of the study overall: The 0.1-3.0 mg/kg partial responders had among the lowest clonal expansion. Expanded clones tended on average to be more numerous among CD8+ T cells than CD4+.

Sequencing was performed with immunoSEQ multiplex PCR; in TCRdb, only in-frame clones are kept and a portion is missing. The table has roughly 59,000 clones, 85% to 95% seen once; the top ten hold over 10%. About this clone itself: The antigen remains unidentified.

The TCR was taken from an adult with an advanced solid tumor such as melanoma, head and neck, liver or kidney cancer. The material sequenced was CD4+ or CD8+ T cells sorted from blood, taken in a trial of the OX40 agonist ivuxolimab.

The CDR3 reads CASSPWTDFDEQYF. In DNA form, the CDR3 reads TGTGCCAGCAGCCCCTGGACGGACTTCGACGAGCAGTACTTC. The J gene is TRBJ2-7, the V gene TRBV9, with a weak D call TRBD2 (5 bases). This CDR3 region has 14 residues. CDR1 and CDR2 (germline): SGDLS, YYNGEE. The V and J ends lost 4 bases and 5 bases respectively, with 16 bases between them.